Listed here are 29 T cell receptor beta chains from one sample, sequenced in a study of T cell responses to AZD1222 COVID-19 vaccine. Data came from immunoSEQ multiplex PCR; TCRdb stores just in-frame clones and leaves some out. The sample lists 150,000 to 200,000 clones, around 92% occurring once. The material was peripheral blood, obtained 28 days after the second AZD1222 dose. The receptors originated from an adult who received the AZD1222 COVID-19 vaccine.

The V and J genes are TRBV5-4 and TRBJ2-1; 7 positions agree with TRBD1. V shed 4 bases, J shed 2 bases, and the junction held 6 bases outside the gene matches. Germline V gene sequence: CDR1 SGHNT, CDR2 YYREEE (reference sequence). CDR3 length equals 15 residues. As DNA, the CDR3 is TGTGCCAGCAGCACACAGGGGATCGCCTACAATGAGCAGTTCTTC. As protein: CASSTQGIAYNEQFF.

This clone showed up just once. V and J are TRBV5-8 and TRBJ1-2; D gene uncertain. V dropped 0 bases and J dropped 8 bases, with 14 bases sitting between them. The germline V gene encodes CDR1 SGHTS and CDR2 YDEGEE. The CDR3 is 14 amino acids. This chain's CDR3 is CASSLDALSEGYTF. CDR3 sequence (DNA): TGTGCCAGCAGCTTGGATGCGTTGAGTGAGGGCTACACCTTC.

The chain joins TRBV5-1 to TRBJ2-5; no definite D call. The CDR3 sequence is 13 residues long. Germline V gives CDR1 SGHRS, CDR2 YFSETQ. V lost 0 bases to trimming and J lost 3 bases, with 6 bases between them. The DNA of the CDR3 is TGCGCCAGCAGCTTGGGGGGTAAAGAGACCCAGTACTTC. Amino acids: CASSLGGKETQYF.

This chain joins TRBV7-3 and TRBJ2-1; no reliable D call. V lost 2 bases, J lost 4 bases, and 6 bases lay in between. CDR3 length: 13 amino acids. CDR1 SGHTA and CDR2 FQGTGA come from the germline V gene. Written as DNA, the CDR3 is TGTGCCAGCAGCTTAGGTCTGTACAATGAGCAGTTCTTC. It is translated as CASSLGLYNEQFF.

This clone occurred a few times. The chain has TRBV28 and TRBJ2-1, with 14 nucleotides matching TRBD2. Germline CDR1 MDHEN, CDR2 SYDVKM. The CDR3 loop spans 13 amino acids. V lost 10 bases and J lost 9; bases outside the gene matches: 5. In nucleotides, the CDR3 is TGTGCCACCTCGACTAGCGGGAGGGGTGAGCAGTTCTTC. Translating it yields CATSTSGRGEQFF. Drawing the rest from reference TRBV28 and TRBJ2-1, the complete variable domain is DVKVTQSSRYLVKRTGEKVFLECVQDMDHENMFWYRQDPGLGLRLIYFSYDVKMKEKGDIPEGYSVSREKKERFSLILESASTNQTSMYLCATSTSGRGEQFFGPGTRLTVL.

Written as DNA, the CDR3 is TGTGCCAGCAGCGCATCAGGGTTGGAGACCCAGTACTTC. Amino acid sequence: CASSASGLETQYF. The V and J genes are TRBV7-2 and TRBJ2-5; tentative D call: TRBD1 (5 bases). The germline V and J ends were trimmed by 5 bases and 5 bases, with 12 bases remaining between them. This CDR3 region has 13 residues. Germline lookup yields CDR1 SGHTA and CDR2 FQGNSA. Drawing the rest from reference TRBV7-2 and TRBJ2-5, the complete variable domain is GAGVSQSPSNKVTEKGKDVELRCDPISGHTALYWYRQSLGQGLEFLIYFQGNSAPDKSGLPSDRFSAERTGGSVSTLTIQRTQQEDSAVYLCASSASGLETQYFGPGTRLLVL.

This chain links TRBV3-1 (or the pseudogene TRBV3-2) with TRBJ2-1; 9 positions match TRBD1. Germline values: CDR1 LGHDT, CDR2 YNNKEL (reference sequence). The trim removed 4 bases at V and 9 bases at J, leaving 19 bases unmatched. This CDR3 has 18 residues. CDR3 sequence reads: CASSPPFPGQGGSVEQFF. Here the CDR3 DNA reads TGTGCCAGCAGCCCACCCTTCCCGGGACAGGGAGGATCGGTTGAGCAGTTCTTC.

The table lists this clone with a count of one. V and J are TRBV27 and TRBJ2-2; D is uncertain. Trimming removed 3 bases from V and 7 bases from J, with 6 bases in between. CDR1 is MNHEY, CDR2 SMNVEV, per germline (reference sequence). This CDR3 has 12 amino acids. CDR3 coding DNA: TGTGCCAGCAGTTTGTGGGGCGGGGAGCTGTTTTTT. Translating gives CASSLWGGELFF.

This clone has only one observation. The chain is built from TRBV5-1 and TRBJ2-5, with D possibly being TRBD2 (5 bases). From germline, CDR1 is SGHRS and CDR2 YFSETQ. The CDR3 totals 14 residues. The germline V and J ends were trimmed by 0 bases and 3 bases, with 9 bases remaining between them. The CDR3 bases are TGCGCCAGCAGCTTGGGAGGGTCTAAAGAGACCCAGTACTTC. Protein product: CASSLGGSKETQYF.

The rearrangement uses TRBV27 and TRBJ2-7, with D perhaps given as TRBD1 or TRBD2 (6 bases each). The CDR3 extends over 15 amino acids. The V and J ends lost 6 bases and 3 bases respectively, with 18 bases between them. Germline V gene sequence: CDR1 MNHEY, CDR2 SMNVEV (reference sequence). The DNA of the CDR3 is TGTGCCAGCAGCTGGGGGGCGGACGCCTTCTACGAGCAGTACTTC. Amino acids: CASSWGADAFYEQYF.

In DNA form, the CDR3 reads TGTGCCAGCAGCCAAGGGTTAGACGGTACGCAGTATTTT. It yields the protein CASSQGLDGTQYF. The chain joins TRBV3-1 (or the pseudogene TRBV3-2) to TRBJ2-3; D remains unclear. The CDR3 has 13 amino acids. Germline assignment: CDR1 LGHDT and CDR2 YNNKEL (reference sequence). The V gene lost 1 base and the J gene lost 8 bases, with 10 bases spanning the gap.

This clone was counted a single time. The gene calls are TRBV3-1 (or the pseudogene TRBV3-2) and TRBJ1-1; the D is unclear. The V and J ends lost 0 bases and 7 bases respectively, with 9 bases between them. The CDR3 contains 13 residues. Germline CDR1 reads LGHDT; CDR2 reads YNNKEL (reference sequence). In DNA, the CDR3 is TGTGCCAGCAGCCAAGACGCGGCGCATGAAGCTTTCTTT. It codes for CASSQDAAHEAFF.

The CDR3 is CASSLARTGGYGYTF. The CDR3 DNA reads TGTGCCAGCAGCTTAGCTCGGACAGGCGGCTATGGCTACACCTTC. V usage is TRBV7-9 and J usage is TRBJ1-2; 7 bases align to TRBD1. With 0 bases clipped from V and 4 bases from J, the junction kept 5 bases outside the gene matches. Germline V gene data show CDR1 as SEHNR and CDR2 as FQNEAQ (reference sequence). The length of the CDR3 is 15 residues.

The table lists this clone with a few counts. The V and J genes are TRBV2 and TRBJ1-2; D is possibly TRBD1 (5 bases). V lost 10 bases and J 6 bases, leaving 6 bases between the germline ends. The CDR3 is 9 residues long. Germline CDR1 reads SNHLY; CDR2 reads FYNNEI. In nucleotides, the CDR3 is TGTGCCACGGGGGATGGCTACACCTTC. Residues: CATGDGYTF.

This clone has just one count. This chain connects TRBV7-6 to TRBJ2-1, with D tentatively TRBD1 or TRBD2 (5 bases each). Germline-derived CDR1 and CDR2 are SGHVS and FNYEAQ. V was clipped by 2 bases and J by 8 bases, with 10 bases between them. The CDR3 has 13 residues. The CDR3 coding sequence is TGTGCCAGCAGCTTATTTCTGGGGGATGAGCAGTTCTTC. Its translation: CASSLFLGDEQFF.

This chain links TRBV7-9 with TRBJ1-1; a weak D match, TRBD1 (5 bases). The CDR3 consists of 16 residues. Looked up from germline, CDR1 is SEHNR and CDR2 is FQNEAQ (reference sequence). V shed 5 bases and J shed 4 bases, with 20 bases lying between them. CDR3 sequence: CASSPQTAPLGTEAFF. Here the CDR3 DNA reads TGTGCCAGCAGCCCCCAGACAGCGCCTCTGGGCACTGAAGCTTTCTTT.

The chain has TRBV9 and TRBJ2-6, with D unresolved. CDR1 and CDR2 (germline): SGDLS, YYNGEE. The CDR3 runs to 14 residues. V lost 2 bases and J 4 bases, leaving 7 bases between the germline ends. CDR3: CASSVETGANVLTF. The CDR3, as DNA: TGTGCCAGCAGCGTCGAGACGGGGGCCAACGTCCTGACTTTC.

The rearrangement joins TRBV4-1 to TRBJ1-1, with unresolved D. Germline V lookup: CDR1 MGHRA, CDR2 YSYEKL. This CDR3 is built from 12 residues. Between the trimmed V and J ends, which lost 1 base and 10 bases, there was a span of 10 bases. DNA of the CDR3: TGCGCCAGCAGCCAAGGAGGGCTGGGAGCTTTCTTT. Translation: CASSQGGLGAFF.

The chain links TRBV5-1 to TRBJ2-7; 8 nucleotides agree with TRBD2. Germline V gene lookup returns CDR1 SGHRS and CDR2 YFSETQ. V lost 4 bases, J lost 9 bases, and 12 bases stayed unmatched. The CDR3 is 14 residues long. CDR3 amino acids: CASSPRGAGVGQYF. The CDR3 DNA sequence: TGCGCCAGCAGCCCACGGGGAGCGGGGGTAGGGCAGTACTTC.

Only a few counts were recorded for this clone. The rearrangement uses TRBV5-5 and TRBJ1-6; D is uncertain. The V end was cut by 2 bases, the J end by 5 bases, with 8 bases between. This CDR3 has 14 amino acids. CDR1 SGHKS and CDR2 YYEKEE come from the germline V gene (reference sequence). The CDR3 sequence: CASSLDTNNSPLHF. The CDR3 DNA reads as TGTGCCAGCAGCTTAGACACAAATAATTCACCCCTCCACTTT. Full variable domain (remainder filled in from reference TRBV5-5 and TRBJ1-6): DAGVTQSPTHLIKTRGQQVTLRCSPISGHKSVSWYQQVLGQGPQFIFQYYEKEERGRGNFPDRFSARQFPNYSSELNVNALLLGDSALYLCASSLDTNNSPLHFGNGTRLTVT.

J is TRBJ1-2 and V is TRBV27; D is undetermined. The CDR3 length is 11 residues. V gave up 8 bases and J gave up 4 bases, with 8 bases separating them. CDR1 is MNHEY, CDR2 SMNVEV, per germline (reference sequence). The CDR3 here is CASVKRYGYTF. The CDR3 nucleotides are TGTGCCAGCGTGAAACGCTATGGCTACACCTTC.

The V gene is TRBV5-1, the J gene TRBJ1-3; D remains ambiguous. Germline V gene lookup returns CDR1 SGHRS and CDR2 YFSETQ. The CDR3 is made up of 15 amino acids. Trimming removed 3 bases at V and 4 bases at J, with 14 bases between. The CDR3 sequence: CASSSSLEVGNTIYF. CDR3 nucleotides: TGCGCCAGCAGCTCCTCCCTTGAAGTCGGAAACACCATATATTTT.

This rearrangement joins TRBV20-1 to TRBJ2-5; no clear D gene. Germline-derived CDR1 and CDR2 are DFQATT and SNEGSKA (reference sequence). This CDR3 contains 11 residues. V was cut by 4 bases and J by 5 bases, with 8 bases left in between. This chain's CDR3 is CSATLAETQYF. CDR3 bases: TGCAGTGCTACTCTGGCTGAGACCCAGTACTTC.

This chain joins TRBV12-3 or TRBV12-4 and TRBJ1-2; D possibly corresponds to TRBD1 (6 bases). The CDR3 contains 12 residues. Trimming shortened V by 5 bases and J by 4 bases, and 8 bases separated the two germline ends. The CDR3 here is CASSPTGYGYTF. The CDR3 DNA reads TGTGCCAGCAGTCCGACAGGCTATGGCTACACCTTC.

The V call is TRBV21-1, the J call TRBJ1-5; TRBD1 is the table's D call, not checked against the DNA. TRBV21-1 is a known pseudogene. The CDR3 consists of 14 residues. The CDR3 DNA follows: TGTGCCAGCAGCAAACCAGGGCGCAATCAGCCCCAGCATTTT. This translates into CASSKPGRNQPQHF.

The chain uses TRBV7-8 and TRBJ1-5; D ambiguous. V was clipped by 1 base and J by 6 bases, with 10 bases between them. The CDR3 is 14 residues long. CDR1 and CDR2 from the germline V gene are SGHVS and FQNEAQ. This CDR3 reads CASSLVPVAQPQHF. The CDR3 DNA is TGTGCCAGCAGCTTAGTGCCCGTAGCTCAGCCCCAGCATTTT.

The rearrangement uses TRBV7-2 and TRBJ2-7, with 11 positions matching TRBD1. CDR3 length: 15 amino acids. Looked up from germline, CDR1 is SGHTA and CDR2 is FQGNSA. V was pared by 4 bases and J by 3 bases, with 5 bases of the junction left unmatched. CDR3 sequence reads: CASSSGDRGNYEQYF. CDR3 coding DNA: TGTGCCAGCAGCTCAGGGGACAGGGGGAACTACGAGCAGTACTTC. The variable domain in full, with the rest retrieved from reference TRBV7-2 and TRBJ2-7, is GAGVSQSPSNKVTEKGKDVELRCDPISGHTALYWYRQSLGQGLEFLIYFQGNSAPDKSGLPSDRFSAERTGGSVSTLTIQRTQQEDSAVYLCASSSGDRGNYEQYFGPGTRLTVT.

The CDR3 protein is CASSQVRTQYF. In nucleotides, the CDR3 is TGTGCCAGCAGCCAAGTACGTACGCAGTATTTT. V gene TRBV14 combines with J gene TRBJ2-3; D gene unclear. This CDR3 has 11 amino acids. Germline values: CDR1 SGHDN, CDR2 FVKESK. The V gene lost 1 base and the J gene lost 8 bases, with 4 bases spanning the gap.

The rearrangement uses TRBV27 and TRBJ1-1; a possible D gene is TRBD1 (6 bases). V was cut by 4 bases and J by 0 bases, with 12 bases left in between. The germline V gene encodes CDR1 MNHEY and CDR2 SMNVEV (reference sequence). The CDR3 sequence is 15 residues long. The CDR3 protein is CASSSQDSLNTEAFF. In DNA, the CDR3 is TGTGCCAGCAGTTCCCAGGACAGCCTGAACACTGAAGCTTTCTTT.